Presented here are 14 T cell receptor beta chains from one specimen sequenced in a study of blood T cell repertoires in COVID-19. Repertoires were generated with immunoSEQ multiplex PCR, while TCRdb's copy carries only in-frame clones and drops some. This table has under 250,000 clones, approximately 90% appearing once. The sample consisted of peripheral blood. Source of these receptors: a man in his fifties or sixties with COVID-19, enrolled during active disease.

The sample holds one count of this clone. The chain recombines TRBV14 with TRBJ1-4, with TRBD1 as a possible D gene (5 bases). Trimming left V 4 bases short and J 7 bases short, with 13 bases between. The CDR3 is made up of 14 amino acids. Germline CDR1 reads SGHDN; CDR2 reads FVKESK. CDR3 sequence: CASSPQRGGEKLFF. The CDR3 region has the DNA TGTGCCAGCAGCCCCCAGCGGGGCGGTGAAAAACTGTTTTTT.

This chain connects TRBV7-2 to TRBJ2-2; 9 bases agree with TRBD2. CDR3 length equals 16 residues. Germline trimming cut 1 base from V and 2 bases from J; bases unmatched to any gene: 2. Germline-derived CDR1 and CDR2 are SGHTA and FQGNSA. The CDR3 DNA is TGTGCCAGCAGCTTAGGTGGGACTAGCAACACCGGGGAGCTGTTTTTT. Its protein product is CASSLGGTSNTGELFF. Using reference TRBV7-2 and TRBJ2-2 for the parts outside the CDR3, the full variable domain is GAGVSQSPSNKVTEKGKDVELRCDPISGHTALYWYRQSLGQGLEFLIYFQGNSAPDKSGLPSDRFSAERTGGSVSTLTIQRTQQEDSAVYLCASSLGGTSNTGELFFGEGSRLTVL.

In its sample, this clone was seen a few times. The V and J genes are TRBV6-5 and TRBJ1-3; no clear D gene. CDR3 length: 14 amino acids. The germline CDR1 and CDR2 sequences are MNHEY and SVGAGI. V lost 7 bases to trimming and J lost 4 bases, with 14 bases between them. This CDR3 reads CASNLAARGNTIYF. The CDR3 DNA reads TGTGCCAGCAATCTCGCGGCTAGGGGAAACACCATATATTTT.

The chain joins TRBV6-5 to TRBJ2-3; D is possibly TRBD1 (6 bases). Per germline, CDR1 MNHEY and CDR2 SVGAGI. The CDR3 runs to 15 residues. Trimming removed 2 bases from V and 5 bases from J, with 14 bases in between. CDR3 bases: TGTGCCAGCAGTTACCAGGGGCTTGGGGGAGATACGCAGTATTTT. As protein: CASSYQGLGGDTQYF.

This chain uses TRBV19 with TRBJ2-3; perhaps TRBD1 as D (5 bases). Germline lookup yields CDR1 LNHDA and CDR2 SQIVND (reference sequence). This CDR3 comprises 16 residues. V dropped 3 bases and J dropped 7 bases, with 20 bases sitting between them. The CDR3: CASSMTQGGSRNTQYF. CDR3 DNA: TGTGCCAGTAGTATGACCCAGGGTGGTAGCAGAAATACGCAGTATTTT.

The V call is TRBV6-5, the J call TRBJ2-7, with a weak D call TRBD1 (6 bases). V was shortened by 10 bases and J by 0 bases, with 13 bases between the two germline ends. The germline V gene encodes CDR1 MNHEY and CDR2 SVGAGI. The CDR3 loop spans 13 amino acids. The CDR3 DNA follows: TGTGCCAATTCCACGGACAGCTCCTACGAGCAGTACTTC. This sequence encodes CANSTDSSYEQYF.

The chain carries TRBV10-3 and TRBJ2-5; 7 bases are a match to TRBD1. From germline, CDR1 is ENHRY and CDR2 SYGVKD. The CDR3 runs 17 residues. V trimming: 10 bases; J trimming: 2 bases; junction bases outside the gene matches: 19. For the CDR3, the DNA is TGTGCCACCGGGCCGGGCCTCGACGGGGACAGACAAGAGACCCAGTACTTC. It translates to CATGPGLDGDRQETQYF.

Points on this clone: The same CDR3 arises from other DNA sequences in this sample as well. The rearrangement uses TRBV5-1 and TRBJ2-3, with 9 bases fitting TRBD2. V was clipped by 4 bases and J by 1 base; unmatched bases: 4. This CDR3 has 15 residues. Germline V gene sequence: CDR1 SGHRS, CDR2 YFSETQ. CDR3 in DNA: TGCGCCAGCAGCCCTAGCGGGACTGGCACAGATACGCAGTATTTT. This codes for CASSPSGTGTDTQYF.

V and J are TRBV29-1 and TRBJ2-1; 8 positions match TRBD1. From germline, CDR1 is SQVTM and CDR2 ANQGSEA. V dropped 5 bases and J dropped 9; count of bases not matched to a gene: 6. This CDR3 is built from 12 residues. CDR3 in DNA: TGCAGCGTTAGGGACAGGCATGGTGAGCAGTTCTTC. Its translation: CSVRDRHGEQFF.

For the CDR3, the DNA is TGTGCCAGCAGACCAGGGACCGGGACAGCCTATGGCTACACCTTC. The encoded protein is CASRPGTGTAYGYTF. V and J are TRBV7-9 and TRBJ1-2; 7 bases are shared with TRBD1. Losses at the gene ends were 6 bases for V and 4 bases for J; bases not matched to a gene: 11. CDR3 length: 15 amino acids. Germline V gene lookup returns CDR1 SEHNR and CDR2 FQNEAQ (reference sequence).

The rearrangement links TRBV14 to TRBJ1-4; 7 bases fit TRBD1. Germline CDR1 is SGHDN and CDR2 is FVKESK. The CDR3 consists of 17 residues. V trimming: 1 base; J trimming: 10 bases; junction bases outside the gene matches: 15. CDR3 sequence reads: CASSQVSGVGTDGKLFF. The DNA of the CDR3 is TGTGCCAGCAGCCAAGTATCCGGGGTCGGGACAGATGGAAAACTGTTTTTT.

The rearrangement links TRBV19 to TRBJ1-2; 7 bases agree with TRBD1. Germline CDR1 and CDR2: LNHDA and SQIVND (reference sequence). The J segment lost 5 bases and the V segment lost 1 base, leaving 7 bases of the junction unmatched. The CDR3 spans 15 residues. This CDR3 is CASSIGGTATYGYTF. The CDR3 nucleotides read TGTGCCAGTAGTATAGGTGGGACAGCTACTTATGGCTACACCTTC.

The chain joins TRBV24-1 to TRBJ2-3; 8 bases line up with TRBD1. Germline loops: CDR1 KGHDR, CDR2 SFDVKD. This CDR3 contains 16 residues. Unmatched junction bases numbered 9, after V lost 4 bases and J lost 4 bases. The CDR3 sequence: CATSDRTGSPADTQYF. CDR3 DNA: TGTGCCACCAGTGACCGGACAGGGAGTCCAGCAGATACGCAGTATTTT.

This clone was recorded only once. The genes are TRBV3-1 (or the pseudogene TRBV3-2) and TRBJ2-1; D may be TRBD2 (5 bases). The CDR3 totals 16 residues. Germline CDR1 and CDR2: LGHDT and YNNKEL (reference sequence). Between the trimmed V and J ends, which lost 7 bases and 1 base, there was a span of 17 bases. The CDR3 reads CASTPIQRESYNEQFF. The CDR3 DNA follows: TGTGCCAGCACCCCAATTCAGAGGGAATCCTACAATGAGCAGTTCTTC.